This T cell receptor beta chain was sequenced for a study of cytomegalovirus exposure and HLA in healthy donors. At the level of the study: Most donors, 70% to 85% of a few hundred genotyped, fell in the Caucasian-associated ancestry cluster.

Both 60 Vbeta primers and 13 Jbeta primers went into the PCR. Assay used: immunoSEQ multiplex PCR; TCRdb lists only in-frame clones, some missing. The profile covers around 65,000 clones, with about 80% appearing a single time and roughly 50% taken by the ten largest. At sampling all donors were nominally healthy, likely with unrecorded immune exposures. Study-wide results and caveats: In an earlier analysis, most TCR beta V segments were productive about 87% or about 30% of the time.

About this clone: Its matching antigen is unknown.

The CDR3 has 16 residues. Germline CDR1 KGHSH, CDR2 LQKENI. Trimming cost V 3 bases and J 7 bases; bases outside gene matches: 7. The chain is built from TRBV18 and TRBJ2-1; 12 bases align to TRBD2. Sequencing was done on a sample of PBMCs. The source is a man aged 45-65 years in good health and CMV-seropositive. The DNA of the CDR3 is TGTGCCAGCTCACCGAGACTAGCGGGAGATAATAATGAGCAGTTCTTC. It is translated as CASSPRLAGDNNEQFF.